The rows below give T cell receptor beta chains drawn from one sample of a study of beta chain features in type 1 diabetes. Generated by immunoSEQ multiplex PCR, the TCRdb table keeps only in-frame clones and is missing some. Here the sample spans a few hundred thousand clones, 15% to 20% being singletons. The specimen sequenced was naive CD4+ T cells from blood. The receptors were gathered from a woman in her late teens or twenties in good health. The CDR3 runs from the conserved cysteine through the conserved F or W. D genes are given only for firm matches. Clone size is not always given. Where it is, it says once, few, many or a class for expanded clones.

cdr3_nt cdr3_aa j_call clone_size v_call d_call
TGTGCTAGCAGCGTCGGGACTAGCGGGAGGAATGAGCAGTTCTTC CASSVGTSGRNEQFF TRBJ2-1 - TRBV7-7 TRBD2
TGTGCCAGCAGTTTACCCCTGACGGGGGGGCCCTATGAGCAGTTCTTC CASSLPLTGGPYEQFF TRBJ2-1 - TRBV28 TRBD2
TGTGCCAGCAGCCCGGGACTAGCAGGGGATGAGCAGTTCTTC CASSPGLAGDEQFF TRBJ2-1 few TRBV5-5 TRBD2
TGTGCCTGGAGACTAGCGGGAGCTCCGGGGGAGCAGTACTTC CAWRLAGAPGEQYF TRBJ2-5 - TRBV30 TRBD2
TGTGCCAGCAGCTTTTGGCGGAGGGGCCATCAGCCCCAGCATTTT CASSFWRRGHQPQHF TRBJ1-5 - TRBV5-6 -
TGTGCCAGCAGCTTAACTAGCGGGGACTACAATGAGCAGTTCTTC CASSLTSGDYNEQFF TRBJ2-1 once TRBV11-2 TRBD2
TGTGCCTGGGGTCGGACAGGGGGAGGCTACACCTTC CAWGRTGGGYTF TRBJ1-2 - TRBV30 TRBD1
TGTGCCTGGAGTGTTGGACAGGAAGGGGCTTTCGGGGAGACCCAGTACTTC CAWSVGQEGAFGETQYF TRBJ2-5 - TRBV30 TRBD1
TGTGCCAGCAGCAGCCGGGGGGTTCAGTACTTC CASSSRGVQYF TRBJ2-4 few TRBV9 TRBD2
TGTGCCAGCGCTCCCACGGTAACCGGGACAGGCTATGGCTACACCTTC CASAPTVTGTGYGYTF TRBJ1-2 few TRBV7-2 TRBD1
TGCGCCAGCAGCCTTGACAACCCGAACACCGGGGAGCTGTTTTTT CASSLDNPNTGELFF TRBJ2-2 few TRBV5-1 -
TGTGCCTGGAGTGCAACCAGTTCACCCCTCCACTTT CAWSATSSPLHF TRBJ1-6 few TRBV30 -
TGTGCCAGCTCACCACTATCCAATCAGCCCCAGCATTTT CASSPLSNQPQHF TRBJ1-5 - TRBV18 -
TGTGCCTGGAGGACTCCGGGACTAGCGGGAAACAATGAGCAGTTCTTC CAWRTPGLAGNNEQFF TRBJ2-1 - TRBV30 TRBD2
TGTGCCAGCAGCTTAGCGCTCCGGGGGGGCTCTGGGGCCAACGTCCTGACTTTC CASSLALRGGSGANVLTF TRBJ2-6 - TRBV7-6 TRBD2
TGCGCCAGCAGCGTTACTAGCGGGGGGGCGGAAGAGACCCAGTACTTC CASSVTSGGAEETQYF TRBJ2-5 - TRBV5-1 TRBD2
TGTGCCAGCAGCCTACAGCCCTCTGGGGCCAACGTCCTGACTTTC CASSLQPSGANVLTF TRBJ2-6 - TRBV7-9 -
TGTGCCAGCAGTGGTAGCGGCGAGCAGTACTTC CASSGSGEQYF TRBJ2-7 few TRBV6-6 -
TGTGCCAGCAGCGTAGTTGGGGAGGGACTGAATGAAGCTTTCTTT CASSVVGEGLNEAFF TRBJ1-1 few TRBV9 -
TGTGCCAGCTCACCAACCTCGGATCAGCCCCAGCATTTT CASSPTSDQPQHF TRBJ1-5 few TRBV18 -
TGTGCCAGTAGGGTTGACAGGCAACGAGGGACTGAAGCTTTCTTT CASRVDRQRGTEAFF TRBJ1-1 few TRBV19 -
TGTGCCAGCAGCTGGGACAGCTCTCCTGGAAACACCATATATTTT CASSWDSSPGNTIYF TRBJ1-3 - TRBV7-3 TRBD1
TGCAGCGTTGATACCGTTCCAGGGGATAGTGAGCAGTTCTTC CSVDTVPGDSEQFF TRBJ2-1 few TRBV29-1 -
TGTGCCAGCAGCTTGGGGGCAGGGGAAAAGAATGAGCAGTTCTTC CASSLGAGEKNEQFF TRBJ2-1 - TRBV5-4 -
TGCGCCAGCAGCTTGGACGGGAGGGGTCCCTACGAGCAGTACTTC CASSLDGRGPYEQYF TRBJ2-7 few TRBV5-1 TRBD2
TGTGCCAGCAGTGGGCGGGGGGCGGACAATGAGCAGTTCTTC CASSGRGADNEQFF TRBJ2-1 - TRBV2 TRBD2
TGTGCCAGCAGCGTAGCTCCATCGGGGTTACGGGATACGCAGTATTTT CASSVAPSGLRDTQYF TRBJ2-3 few TRBV9 -
TGTGCCAGCAGTTACGGAGTGAACACTGAAGCTTTCTTT CASSYGVNTEAFF TRBJ1-1 few TRBV14 -
TGTGCCAGCACCGGGACAGGGAACACTGAAGCTTTCTTT CASTGTGNTEAFF TRBJ1-1 - TRBV6-5 TRBD1
TGTGCTAGCAGCTTAAACCCCAGGGTAGAGACCCAGTACTTC CASSLNPRVETQYF TRBJ2-5 - TRBV7-7 -
TGTGCCAGTAGAGGGGCCACCACTAACTATGGCTACACCTTC CASRGATTNYGYTF TRBJ1-2 few TRBV19 -
TGCGCCAGCCGGGCCAAGGGGGCCTTCACAGATACGCAGTATTTT CASRAKGAFTDTQYF TRBJ2-3 few TRBV5-1 TRBD1
TGTGCTAGTGGTTTGGTCCCGGGGTACACTGAAGCTTTCTTT CASGLVPGYTEAFF TRBJ1-1 - TRBV12-5 -
TGTGCCAGCAGCTTCTCAGGCTCTGGGGCCAACGTCCTGACTTTC CASSFSGSGANVLTF TRBJ2-6 - TRBV7-3 -
TGCAGCGTTGAGGAAGGGACAGGGGGCGGCCTTGGGGACTATGGCTACACCTTC CSVEEGTGGGLGDYGYTF TRBJ1-2 - TRBV29-1 TRBD1
TGTGCCAGCTCACCGGGACAAGGAGATGAGCAGTTCTTC CASSPGQGDEQFF TRBJ2-1 - TRBV18 -
TGTGCCAGCAACCGGTGGCGAGGATTCAACACCGGGGAGCTGTTTTTT CASNRWRGFNTGELFF TRBJ2-2 few TRBV7-9 -
TGTGCCACCGCCGGGGGCTATGGCTACACCTTC CATAGGYGYTF TRBJ1-2 - TRBV10-3 -
TGTGCCAGCAGCGTAGAGGAGGGAAACACCATATATTTT CASSVEEGNTIYF TRBJ1-3 once TRBV9 -
TGTGCCAGCAGCACCAGACAGGCCCCGTACGGACCCCAGCATTTT CASSTRQAPYGPQHF TRBJ1-5 - TRBV7-8 -
TGTGCCAGCAGCTTACCAGGGGAAACTGGGGCCAACGTCCTGACTTTC CASSLPGETGANVLTF TRBJ2-6 - TRBV7-8 -
TGTGCCAGCAGCTTAGAACAGTCCTATGGCTACACCTTC CASSLEQSYGYTF TRBJ1-2 - TRBV7-2 -
TGTGCCAGCAGCCCTGTCCACTTCTATGGCTACACCTTC CASSPVHFYGYTF TRBJ1-2 - TRBV27 -
TGTGCCAGCAGCTTATCGAGAGGGGCCAACGTCCTGACTTTC CASSLSRGANVLTF TRBJ2-6 few TRBV11-2 -
TGTGCCTGCCAGACGGGGACCTACGAGCAGTACTTC CACQTGTYEQYF TRBJ2-7 - TRBV30 -
TGTGCCATCAGTCCCGGGACAGCCCAAGAGACCCAGTACTTC CAISPGTAQETQYF TRBJ2-5 - TRBV10-3 TRBD1
TGTGCCAGCAGCTTAGCGGCTAGCGGGGCCACAGATACGCAGTATTTT CASSLAASGATDTQYF TRBJ2-3 - TRBV7-2 TRBD2
TGTGCCTGGAGTGTTCGAGATTACGAGCAGTACTTC CAWSVRDYEQYF TRBJ2-7 few TRBV30 -
TGTGCCAGCAGTTTCTCGACAGGGGGAACCCGCAATGAGCAGTTCTTC CASSFSTGGTRNEQFF TRBJ2-1 - TRBV27 TRBD1
TGTGCCAGCAGCTTTTTCCGGGACAGGGGTTACGAGCAGTACTTC CASSFFRDRGYEQYF TRBJ2-7 - TRBV5-6 TRBD1
TGTGCCAGCAGCTTGACAGGAACAGTGGGCACCGGGGAGCTGTTTTTT CASSLTGTVGTGELFF TRBJ2-2 - TRBV9 -
TGTGCCACCAGCAGAGATAATAGCGGGGGGGTTGATGAGCAGTTCTTC CATSRDNSGGVDEQFF TRBJ2-1 - TRBV15 TRBD2
TGCAGCGCACCCGAGACTAGCGGGGGGGGAGGTGAGCAGTTCTTC CSAPETSGGGGEQFF TRBJ2-1 - TRBV29-1 TRBD2
TGTGCCAGCAGTGAGGAGCGGGAGATCTACAATGAGCAGTTCTTC CASSEEREIYNEQFF TRBJ2-1 few TRBV2 TRBD2
TGTGCCAGCAGTGTACAGGGGGGAGGTGAAAAACTGTTTTTT CASSVQGGGEKLFF TRBJ1-4 - TRBV25-1 TRBD1
TGCGCCAGCAGCACCTGGACTAGCGGGAGAGTCTACGAGCAGTACTTC CASSTWTSGRVYEQYF TRBJ2-7 - TRBV5-1 TRBD2
TGTGCCAGCAGCTTAGGCGGTCCCAGGGGGGTGACCCAGTACTTC CASSLGGPRGVTQYF TRBJ2-5 few TRBV7-2 -